These T cell receptor beta chains were read from a single sample in a study of spatial heterogeneity in lung cancer. TCRdb analysed the 5' RACE reads with MiXCR anew, one entry per CDR3 protein. The sample yields more than 75,000 distinct CDR3 sequences, 15% to 20% seen once. The specimen was PBMCs, collected at follow-up. Every receptor here comes from a male donor with early-stage non-small cell lung cancer. The CDR3 runs from the conserved cysteine through the conserved F or W. The order of the fields is clone size, J gene, V gene, D gene, CDR3 protein, CDR3 DNA. A D gene is named only where the DNA matches it firmly. The size entry is marked missing in some rows and otherwise reads once, few, many or a size class.

abundance: -
j_gene: TRBJ2-3
v_gene: TRBV5-1
d_gene: TRBD2
CDR3aa: CASSLAGGPGGTDTQYF
CDR3nt: TGCGCCAGCAGCTTGGCGGGAGGGCCCGGGGGAACAGATACGCAGTATTTT

abundance: few
j_gene: TRBJ2-5
v_gene: TRBV7-6
d_gene: TRBD2
CDR3aa: CASSLNRVGLAGETQYF
CDR3nt: TGTGCCAGCAGCTTAAATCGAGTGGGGCTAGCGGGGGAGACCCAGTACTTC

abundance: few
j_gene: TRBJ2-3
v_gene: TRBV4-2
d_gene: -
CDR3aa: CASSLGRTGSADTQYF
CDR3nt: TGTGCCAGCAGCCTCGGGAGGACAGGGTCGGCAGATACGCAGTATTTT

abundance: once
j_gene: TRBJ1-2
v_gene: TRBV7-9
d_gene: -
CDR3aa: CASSLEYSGYTF
CDR3nt: TGTGCCAGCAGCTTAGAATACAGTGGCTACACCTTC

abundance: many
j_gene: TRBJ1-6
v_gene: TRBV5-1
d_gene: -
CDR3aa: CASSLDRGRGYSPLHF
CDR3nt: TGCGCCAGCAGCTTGGATCGAGGCAGGGGTTATTCACCCCTCCACTTT

abundance: -
j_gene: TRBJ2-3
v_gene: TRBV20-1
d_gene: TRBD2
CDR3aa: CSRLAGLTDTQYF
CDR3nt: TGCAGCCGACTAGCGGGGCTCACAGATACGCAGTATTTT

abundance: -
j_gene: TRBJ2-3
v_gene: TRBV24-1
d_gene: -
CDR3aa: CATSVAGSTDTQYF
CDR3nt: TGTGCCACCAGTGTGGCGGGGAGCACAGATACGCAGTATTTT

abundance: few
j_gene: TRBJ2-2
v_gene: TRBV24-1
d_gene: -
CDR3aa: CATSDPRTATGELFF
CDR3nt: TGTGCCACCAGTGACCCGAGGACAGCTACCGGGGAGCTGTTTTTT

abundance: many
j_gene: TRBJ1-5
v_gene: TRBV3-1
d_gene: -
CDR3aa: CASSQATGNQPQHF
CDR3nt: TGTGCCAGCAGCCAAGCGACTGGAAATCAGCCCCAGCATTTT

abundance: many
j_gene: TRBJ2-7
v_gene: TRBV6-5
d_gene: -
CDR3aa: CAATRGAAPYEQYF
CDR3nt: TGTGCCGCCACTAGAGGAGCAGCCCCCTACGAGCAGTACTTC

abundance: few
j_gene: TRBJ1-1
v_gene: TRBV6-1
d_gene: -
CDR3aa: CASSEPGLAEAFF
CDR3nt: TGTGCCAGCAGTGAACCGGGGCTTGCTGAAGCTTTCTTT

abundance: many
j_gene: TRBJ1-5
v_gene: TRBV7-3
d_gene: -
CDR3aa: CASSSSGQVGPQHF
CDR3nt: TGTGCCAGCAGCTCCTCGGGCCAGGTGGGGCCCCAGCATTTT

abundance: -
j_gene: TRBJ1-4
v_gene: TRBV4-2
d_gene: TRBD1
CDR3aa: CASSQAYGTANEKLFF
CDR3nt: TGTGCCAGCAGCCAAGCCTACGGGACAGCTAATGAAAAACTGTTTTTT

abundance: -
j_gene: TRBJ2-5
v_gene: TRBV18
d_gene: -
CDR3aa: CASSPQGETQYF
CDR3nt: TGTGCCAGCTCACCACAGGGAGAGACCCAGTACTTC

abundance: few
j_gene: TRBJ1-6
v_gene: TRBV18
d_gene: -
CDR3aa: CASSHGQNNSPLHF
CDR3nt: TGTGCCAGCTCCCACGGACAAAATAATTCACCCCTCCACTTT

abundance: -
j_gene: TRBJ1-1
v_gene: TRBV7-8
d_gene: -
CDR3aa: CASSLYSGANTEAFF
CDR3nt: TGTGCCAGCAGCTTGTACTCCGGGGCGAACACTGAAGCTTTCTTT

abundance: -
j_gene: TRBJ1-1
v_gene: TRBV2
d_gene: -
CDR3aa: CASSERGERTEAFF
CDR3nt: TGTGCCAGCAGTGAAAGAGGGGAAAGGACTGAAGCTTTCTTT

abundance: few
j_gene: TRBJ1-4
v_gene: TRBV2
d_gene: -
CDR3aa: CASLEGEGTNEKLFF
CDR3nt: TGTGCCAGTCTCGAGGGAGAGGGTACTAATGAAAAACTGTTTTTT

abundance: many
j_gene: TRBJ2-3
v_gene: TRBV7-2
d_gene: -
CDR3aa: CASSLGSGTDTQYF
CDR3nt: TGTGCCAGCAGCTTAGGGAGCGGCACAGATACGCAGTATTTT

abundance: -
j_gene: TRBJ1-3
v_gene: TRBV30
d_gene: -
CDR3aa: CAWNPGLENTIYF
CDR3nt: TGTGCCTGGAACCCCGGGTTGGAAAACACCATATATTTT

abundance: -
j_gene: TRBJ2-1
v_gene: TRBV2
d_gene: TRBD2
CDR3aa: CASRVLAGLSYNEQFF
CDR3nt: TGTGCCAGCAGGGTACTAGCGGGGCTCTCCTACAATGAGCAGTTCTTC

abundance: -
j_gene: TRBJ1-5
v_gene: TRBV18
d_gene: -
CDR3aa: CASLTGATQPQHF
CDR3nt: TGTGCCAGCTTAACGGGGGCTACTCAGCCCCAGCATTTT

abundance: few
j_gene: TRBJ1-5
v_gene: TRBV20-1
d_gene: -
CDR3aa: CSAGKLGQNSNQPQHF
CDR3nt: TGCAGTGCTGGAAAATTAGGACAGAATAGCAATCAGCCCCAGCATTTT

abundance: -
j_gene: TRBJ1-4
v_gene: TRBV19
d_gene: -
CDR3aa: CASTSGREKLFF
CDR3nt: TGTGCCAGTACCTCAGGGCGTGAAAAACTGTTTTTT

abundance: few
j_gene: TRBJ2-1
v_gene: TRBV18
d_gene: TRBD1
CDR3aa: CASSLPGQGAFEQFF
CDR3nt: TGTGCCAGCTCATTACCGGGACAGGGGGCGTTTGAGCAGTTCTTC

abundance: -
j_gene: TRBJ2-1
v_gene: TRBV3-1
d_gene: -
CDR3aa: CASSRDGTTLDEQFF
CDR3nt: TGTGCCAGCAGCCGGGACGGGACCACCCTTGATGAGCAGTTCTTC

abundance: -
j_gene: TRBJ2-1
v_gene: TRBV27
d_gene: TRBD2
CDR3aa: CASSSRALGTSGESSYNEQFF
CDR3nt: TGTGCCAGCAGTTCCCGGGCGTTAGGGACTAGCGGAGAGAGCTCCTACAATGAGCAGTTCTTC

abundance: once
j_gene: TRBJ1-1
v_gene: TRBV20-1
d_gene: TRBD1
CDR3aa: CSARTGSMNTEAFF
CDR3nt: TGCAGTGCTCGGACAGGGTCCATGAACACTGAAGCTTTCTTT

abundance: few
j_gene: TRBJ2-3
v_gene: TRBV7-2
d_gene: -
CDR3aa: CASSRGQNTQYF
CDR3nt: TGTGCCAGCAGCCGGGGTCAGAATACGCAGTATTTT

abundance: medium-sized
j_gene: TRBJ2-7
v_gene: TRBV11-1
d_gene: -
CDR3aa: CASSLDSGPTYEQYF
CDR3nt: TGTGCCAGCAGCTTAGACTCGGGGCCAACCTACGAGCAGTACTTC

abundance: many
j_gene: TRBJ2-7
v_gene: TRBV18
d_gene: TRBD1
CDR3aa: CASSPWGQGASNGEQYF
CDR3nt: TGTGCCAGCTCACCCTGGGGACAGGGGGCCTCAAACGGCGAGCAGTACTTC

abundance: -
j_gene: TRBJ2-2
v_gene: TRBV12-3/TRBV12-4
d_gene: -
CDR3aa: CASIEGAGYGGELFF
CDR3nt: TGTGCCAGCATCGAAGGGGCAGGGTACGGCGGGGAGCTGTTTTTT

abundance: -
j_gene: TRBJ1-5
v_gene: TRBV3-1
d_gene: -
CDR3aa: CASSQGPRQPQHF
CDR3nt: TGTGCCAGCAGCCAAGGGCCCAGACAGCCCCAGCATTTT

abundance: -
j_gene: TRBJ2-3
v_gene: TRBV11-2
d_gene: -
CDR3aa: CASSLMDTQYF
CDR3nt: TGTGCCAGCAGCTTGATGGATACGCAGTATTTT

abundance: -
j_gene: TRBJ2-1
v_gene: TRBV11-2
d_gene: TRBD2
CDR3aa: CASSRTSYNEQFF
CDR3nt: TGTGCCAGCAGTCGGACTAGCTACAATGAGCAGTTCTTC

abundance: -
j_gene: TRBJ1-1
v_gene: TRBV20-1
d_gene: TRBD1
CDR3aa: CSADRGNTEAFF
CDR3nt: TGCAGTGCTGACAGGGGGAACACTGAAGCTTTCTTT